This T cell receptor beta chain was profiled in a study of blood T cell repertoires in COVID-19. This clone was seen more than once but under ten times. Other DNA variants within this sample encode the same CDR3. Allocation to cohorts depended on clinical history reported by the participants. Each recovered donor of Cohort 3 presented with two negative PCRs, clearance, or symptom resolution. Measured with immunoSEQ multiplex PCR; TCRdb has only the in-frame clones, and not every one. The sample records 130,000 or so clones, 70% to 85% being singletons. Material for sequencing was PBMCs or T cells enriched from blood (not recorded which). This receptor was identified in a man between 50 and 59 years old who had recovered from COVID-19.

CDR3 nucleotides: TGTGCCAGCAGTTTAGCAGGGGATACGCAGTATTTT. This gives the protein CASSLAGDTQYF. J is TRBJ2-3 and V is TRBV27, with D maybe TRBD1 (5 bases). CDR3 size: 12 residues. Trimming removed 2 bases from V and 6 bases from J, with 6 bases in between. Germline V gene lookup returns CDR1 MNHEY and CDR2 SMNVEV (reference sequence).